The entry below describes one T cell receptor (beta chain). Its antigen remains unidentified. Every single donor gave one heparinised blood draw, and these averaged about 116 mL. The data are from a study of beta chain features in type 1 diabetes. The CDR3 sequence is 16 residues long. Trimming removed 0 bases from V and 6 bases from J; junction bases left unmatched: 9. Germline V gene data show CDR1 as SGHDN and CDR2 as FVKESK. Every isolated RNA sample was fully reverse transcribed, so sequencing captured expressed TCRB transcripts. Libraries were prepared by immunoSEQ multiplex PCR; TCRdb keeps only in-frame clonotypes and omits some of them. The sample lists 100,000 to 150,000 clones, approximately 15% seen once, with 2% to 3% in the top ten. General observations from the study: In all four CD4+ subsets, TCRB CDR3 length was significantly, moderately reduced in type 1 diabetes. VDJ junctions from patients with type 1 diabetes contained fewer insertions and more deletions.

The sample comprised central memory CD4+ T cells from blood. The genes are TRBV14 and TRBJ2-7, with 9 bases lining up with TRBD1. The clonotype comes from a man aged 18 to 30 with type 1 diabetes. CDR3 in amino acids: CASSQDLGQGSSEQYF. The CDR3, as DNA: TGTGCCAGCAGCCAAGATCTGGGACAGGGTAGCAGCGAGCAGTACTTC. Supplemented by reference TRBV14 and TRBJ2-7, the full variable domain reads EAGVTQFPSHSVIEKGQTVTLRCDPISGHDNLYWYRRVMGKEIKFLLHFVKESKQDESGMPNNRFLAERTGGTYSTLKVQPAELEDSGVYFCASSQDLGQGSSEQYFGPGTRLTVT.